This T cell receptor (beta chain) was found in a study of shared clonotypes between healthy human individuals. There are 14 residues in the CDR3. V gave up 6 bases and J gave up 2 bases, with 11 bases separating them. Germline CDR1 is SGHNT and CDR2 is YYREEE (reference sequence). Clones were read by immunoSEQ multiplex PCR, and TCRdb kept only the in-frame ones, dropping some. This sample has around 2.3 million clones; around 95% occur once, and the top ten carry 0.1% to 0.15%. Sequences were obtained from naive CD4+ T cells sorted from blood. Subset: CD45RA+ positively selected. The source of this sequence is a man aged 18 to 29 in good health. This chain links TRBV5-4 with TRBJ2-2; weak D call: TRBD1 (5 bases). The CDR3 loop is CASMGHINTGELFF. CDR3 bases: TGTGCCAGCATGGGGCACATAAACACCGGGGAGCTGTTTTTT.